A single sample gave rise to the 8 T cell receptor beta chains below, sequenced in a study of technical replicates of blood from a few donors. The data were produced by immunoSEQ multiplex PCR, yet TCRdb's version contains in-frame clones alone and is incomplete. This sample has tens of thousands of clones, with approximately 94% found just once. Source material: T cells isolated from PBMCs. The source is a human donor in good health.

This clone has only one observation. The V gene is TRBV7-6, the J gene TRBJ2-3; D not certain. Deletions cut 6 bases from V and 0 bases from J, with 13 bases between. Germline loops: CDR1 SGHVS, CDR2 FNYEAQ. The CDR3 consists of 15 residues. The CDR3 DNA reads TGTGCCAGCAGTAGTCCAGGTCCTAGCACAGATACGCAGTATTTT. Its protein product is CASSSPGPSTDTQYF.

This clone is a singleton in its sample. The rearrangement links TRBV4-2 to TRBJ2-1; 11 bases agree with TRBD2. Germline V gene data show CDR1 as LGHNA and CDR2 as YNFKEQ. CDR3 size: 16 residues. V trimming: 2 bases; J trimming: 8 bases; junction bases outside the gene matches: 8. CDR3 loop: CASSQKTSGSVYEQFF. Written as DNA, the CDR3 is TGTGCCAGCAGCCAAAAAACTAGCGGGAGTGTCTATGAGCAGTTCTTC.

The genes are TRBV18 and TRBJ1-3; D call uncertain. V shed 5 bases and J shed 0 bases, with 14 bases lying between them. This CDR3 is built from 16 residues. Germline CDR1 reads KGHSH; CDR2 reads LQKENI. Written as DNA, the CDR3 is TGTGCCAGCTCATTTTTCGGCGGGTTCTCTGGAAACACCATATATTTT. It is translated as CASSFFGGFSGNTIYF.

This chain connects TRBV4-1 to TRBJ1-1, with a tentative D call TRBD1 (5 bases). Trimming pared 0 bases from V and 3 bases from J, leaving 11 bases between. The CDR3 loop spans 15 amino acids. In germline, CDR1 is MGHRA, CDR2 YSYEKL. The CDR3 loop reads CASSQDWGGYTEAFF. The CDR3 coding sequence is TGCGCCAGCAGCCAAGATTGGGGCGGATACACTGAAGCTTTCTTT.

The chain employs TRBV2 and TRBJ2-7, with TRBD1 matching 8 bases. Per the germline V gene, CDR1 is SNHLY and CDR2 is FYNNEI. This CDR3 comprises 12 residues. Trimming removed 11 bases from V and 3 bases from J; junction bases left unmatched: 6. The CDR3 DNA is TGTGCCGGAAGACAGGGGAGCTACGAGCAGTACTTC. This sequence encodes CAGRQGSYEQYF.

This chain links TRBV5-6 with TRBJ2-1; TRBD1 agrees at 8 bases. V was pared by 1 base and J by 7 bases, with 7 bases of the junction left unmatched. Germline V CDR1 and CDR2: SGHDT, YYEEEE. The CDR3 is 15 residues long. The CDR3 bases are TGTGCCAGCAGCTTGCTGGACAGGGCAATAAATGAGCAGTTCTTC. Protein: CASSLLDRAINEQFF.

CDR3 residues: CASSYSGLHNEQFF. CDR3 nucleotide sequence: TGTGCCAGCAGTTACTCGGGACTGCACAATGAGCAGTTCTTC. V usage is TRBV6-5 and J usage is TRBJ2-1; TRBD2 might be the D (6 bases). Germline lookup yields CDR1 MNHEY and CDR2 SVGAGI. This CDR3 has 14 residues. V lost 0 bases to trimming and J lost 5 bases, with 8 bases between them.

This sequence joins TRBV23-1 and TRBJ1-2; D not resolved. TRBV23-1 is an ORF, with its function uncertain. CDR3 size: 14 residues. Trimming cost V 0 bases and J 6 bases, with 11 bases left between them. Written as DNA, the CDR3 is TGCGCCAGCAGTCAATCACCGGGAGGCCATGGCTACACCTTC. Protein product: CASSQSPGGHGYTF.